The 24 T cell receptor beta chains reported below all come from one sample, sequenced in a study of blood T cells in healthy people across ages. The second PCR ran roughly 6 to 11 cycles with a sample-barcoded 5' primer and J-beta primers. TCRdb recomputed calls from the 5' RACE reads with MiXCR, one row per CDR3 protein. The table shows about 640,000 distinct CDR3 sequences, with about 53% occurring only once. What was sequenced was blood. The receptors here all came from a man between 60 and 75 years old in good health.

This chain joins TRBV12-3 or TRBV12-4 and TRBJ1-6; 9 bases are a match to TRBD1. After removal of 4 bases from V and 7 bases from J, the junction contained 8 bases not matched to a gene. CDR3 length: 16 residues. The CDR3 region has the DNA TGTGCCAGCAGTTCCGGGGGACAGGGAGGGAATTCACCCCTCCACTTT. It encodes CASSSGGQGGNSPLHF.

J is TRBJ1-2 and V is TRBV21-1; the table calls TRBD1, which could not be checked here. TRBV21-1 is annotated as a pseudogene. CDR3 length equals 15 residues. The CDR3 here is CASSKEDRGHYGYTF. The CDR3 nucleotides are TGTGCCAGCAGCAAAGAGGACAGGGGGCATTATGGCTACACCTTC.

CDR3 nucleotides: TGTGCCAGCACGAACGCTGGGTCCTACGAGCAGTACTTC. Its protein product is CASTNAGSYEQYF. V is TRBV6-2 or TRBV6-3 and J is TRBJ2-7; D is undetermined. Trimming pared 7 bases from V and 1 base from J, leaving 11 bases between. The CDR3 runs to 13 residues. The germline gives CDR1 MNHEY, CDR2 SVGEGT.

This clonotype was found a few times. A much more abundant neighbour one base away suggests this may be a read error. V gene TRBV7-2 combines with J gene TRBJ2-7; D is uncertain. Trimming pared 2 bases from V and 7 bases from J, leaving 12 bases between. This CDR3 region has 13 residues. The germline CDR1 and CDR2 sequences are SGHTA and FQGNSA. The CDR3 reads CASSLPPRDEQYF. The CDR3 bases are TGTGCCAGCAGCTTACCCCCTAGGGATGAGCAGTACTTC.

The genes are TRBV4-1 and TRBJ2-7, with D possibly TRBD2 on 7 matching bases. Looked up from germline, CDR1 is MGHRA and CDR2 is YSYEKL. Trimming took off 0 bases at V and 5 bases at J, with 11 bases between the two ends. The CDR3 is 14 residues long. The CDR3 bases are TGCGCCAGCAGCCAAGATGGGGGGGACAACGAGCAGTACTTC. Translation: CASSQDGGDNEQYF.

There are many counts of this clonotype. V and J are TRBV6-6 and TRBJ2-4; 7 nucleotides match TRBD1. Unmatched junction bases numbered 12, after V lost 5 bases and J lost 8 bases. Germline V gene sequence: CDR1 MNHNY, CDR2 SVGAGI (reference sequence). The CDR3 length is 15 residues. Here the CDR3 reads CASSPPKPQGDIQYF. The CDR3 DNA reads as TGTGCCAGCAGTCCCCCAAAACCGCAGGGGGACATTCAGTACTTC.

This sequence joins TRBV7-8 and TRBJ1-4, with D maybe TRBD1 (6 bases). Trimming pared 2 bases from V and 4 bases from J, leaving 14 bases between. The germline V gene has CDR1 SGHVS and CDR2 FQNEAQ. CDR3 size: 16 residues. CDR3 amino acids: CASSLFRAGDNEKLFF. In nucleotides, the CDR3 is TGTGCCAGCAGCTTATTCCGCGCAGGGGATAATGAAAAACTGTTTTTT.

The chain recombines TRBV5-5 with TRBJ2-3, with 7 nucleotides matching TRBD2. Germline values: CDR1 SGHKS, CDR2 YYEKEE (reference sequence). V gave up 1 base and J gave up 6 bases; unmatched junction bases: 5. The CDR3 loop spans 14 amino acids. DNA of the CDR3: TGTGCCAGCAGCTTGCTGAGGGAGGGGGATACGCAGTATTTT. This sequence encodes CASSLLREGDTQYF.

This chain joins TRBV7-8 and TRBJ2-7; 12 nucleotides match TRBD2. Germline CDR1 reads SGHVS; CDR2 reads FQNEAQ. The CDR3 length is 14 residues. The V segment lost 5 bases and the J segment 4 bases; nucleotides outside the gene matches: 3. The CDR3 reads CASSIGTSGYEQYF. CDR3 DNA: TGTGCCAGCAGCATAGGGACTAGCGGGTACGAGCAGTACTTC. Full variable domain (rest looked up from reference TRBV7-8 and TRBJ2-7): GAGVSQSPRYKVAKRGQDVALRCDPISGHVSLFWYQQALGQGPEFLTYFQNEAQLDKSGLPSDRFFAERPEGSVSTLKIQRTQQEDSAVYLCASSIGTSGYEQYFGPGTRLTVT.

The chain couples TRBV12-3 or TRBV12-4 to TRBJ1-6; D is unresolved. This CDR3 is built from 14 residues. V was pared by 5 bases and J by 6 bases, with 11 bases between. CDR3 nucleotide sequence: TGTGCCAGCAGTCCCTCGGCCTGTAATTCACCCCTCCACTTT. Translated: CASSPSACNSPLHF.

The gene calls are TRBV11-3 and TRBJ2-1; tentatively, D is TRBD1 or TRBD2 (5 bases each). The V gene lost 0 bases and the J gene lost 0 bases, with 12 bases spanning the gap. The germline gives CDR1 SGHNT, CDR2 YENEEA. The CDR3 covers 17 residues. This chain's CDR3 is CASSLEWGPSSYNEQFF. DNA for the CDR3: TGTGCCAGCAGCTTAGAGTGGGGACCCTCCTCCTACAATGAGCAGTTCTTC.

The chain uses TRBV27 and TRBJ1-2, with TRBD1 identical over 7 bases. V shed 11 bases and J 4 bases; nucleotides not matched to a gene: 13. CDR1 is MNHEY and CDR2 is SMNVEV in the germline V gene (reference sequence). This CDR3 comprises 14 residues. CDR3 in amino acids: CAGNRGPASYGYTF. The CDR3, as DNA: TGTGCCGGTAACAGGGGTCCGGCCAGCTATGGCTACACCTTC.

This chain connects TRBV28 to TRBJ1-4; 12 bases agree with TRBD1. There are 16 residues in the CDR3. Trimming took 4 bases from V and 8 from J; bases not matched to a gene: 8. Per germline, CDR1 MDHEN and CDR2 SYDVKM. The CDR3 coding sequence is TGTGCCAGCAGTTCCTCCCGGGACAGGGGGCGGGAAAAACTGTTTTTT. It translates to CASSSSRDRGREKLFF.

The rearrangement links TRBV20-1 to TRBJ2-1, with TRBD2 matching over 7 bases. CDR1 and CDR2 (germline): DFQATT, SNEGSKA (reference sequence). This CDR3 region has 17 residues. The CDR3, as DNA: TGCAGCGTCCGAGGGTCAGCGGGGTTAAGGTTTTACAATGAGCAGTTCTTC. Protein sequence: CSVRGSAGLRFYNEQFF.

In its sample, this clonotype was seen once. The chain employs TRBV28 and TRBJ1-4; the D is unclear. The CDR3 is 13 residues long. Trimming shortened V by 7 bases and J by 3 bases, and 9 bases separated the two germline ends. Germline CDR1 is MDHEN and CDR2 is SYDVKM. CDR3 sequence reads: CASTRLSNEKLFF. CDR3 in DNA: TGTGCCAGCACCAGGCTATCTAATGAAAAACTGTTTTTT. Filled out from reference TRBV28 and TRBJ1-4, the complete variable domain reads DVKVTQSSRYLVKRTGEKVFLECVQDMDHENMFWYRQDPGLGLRLIYFSYDVKMKEKGDIPEGYSVSREKKERFSLILESASTNQTSMYLCASTRLSNEKLFFGSGTQLSVL.

This rearrangement joins TRBV11-2 to TRBJ2-5, with 11 bases matching TRBD1. CDR1 is SGHAT, CDR2 FQNNGV, per germline. V was pared by 4 bases and J by 4 bases, with 8 bases of the junction left unmatched. This CDR3 has 16 amino acids. The CDR3 loop reads CASSSGQGALRETQYF. The CDR3 nucleotides read TGTGCCAGCAGCTCAGGACAGGGGGCGCTTCGAGAGACCCAGTACTTC.

This clonotype has more than one count but fewer than ten. The rearrangement links TRBV29-1 to TRBJ1-3; D remains ambiguous. The CDR3 covers 13 residues. Between the trimmed V and J ends, which lost 7 bases and 1 base, there was a span of 11 bases. Germline V gene sequence: CDR1 SQVTM, CDR2 ANQGSEA. CDR3 loop: CSALGISGNTIYF. The CDR3 bases are TGCAGCGCCTTGGGCATTTCTGGAAACACCATATATTTT. Full variable domain (outside the CDR3, taken from reference TRBV29-1 and TRBJ1-3): SAVISQKPSRDICQRGTSLTIQCQVDSQVTMMFWYRQQPGQSLTLIATANQGSEATYESGFVIDKFPISRPNLTFSTLTVSNMSPEDSSIYLCSALGISGNTIYFGEGSWLTVV.

The genes are TRBV6-2 or TRBV6-3 and TRBJ2-1, with D possibly TRBD2 on 7 matching bases. Germline V gene sequence: CDR1 MNHEY, CDR2 SVGEGT. V was shortened by 8 bases and J by 3 bases, with 14 bases between the two germline ends. This CDR3 has 14 amino acids. CDR3 bases: TGTGCCAGCCGGTCGGGGGGCCGCTACAATGAGCAGTTCTTC. Protein sequence: CASRSGGRYNEQFF.

The chain is built from TRBV7-9 and TRBJ2-3, with TRBD2 matching over 11 bases. This CDR3 spans 17 amino acids. V lost 2 bases, J lost 9 bases, and 13 bases stayed unmatched. Germline lookup yields CDR1 SEHNR and CDR2 FQNEAQ (reference sequence). The DNA of the CDR3 is TGTGCCAGCAGCTTAACCGTTCCTAGCGGGGGGTTGGGAACGCAGTATTTT. Its protein product is CASSLTVPSGGLGTQYF.

The chain combines TRBV5-6 with TRBJ2-6; D is possibly TRBD2 (5 bases). Looked up from germline, CDR1 is SGHDT and CDR2 is YYEEEE. This CDR3 is built from 17 residues. The V end was cut by 0 bases, the J end by 2 bases, with 12 bases between. The CDR3 sequence: CASSLVGWETGANVLTF. For the CDR3, the DNA is TGTGCCAGCAGCTTGGTGGGGTGGGAGACTGGGGCCAACGTCCTGACTTTC.

This chain links TRBV10-3 with TRBJ2-5, with D perhaps given as TRBD1 or TRBD2 (5 bases each). Trimming left V 2 bases short and J 1 base short, with 8 bases between. Germline V gives CDR1 ENHRY, CDR2 SYGVKD. This CDR3 region has 14 residues. CDR3 amino acids: CAISEGGSQETQYF. The CDR3 DNA is TGTGCCATCAGTGAGGGGGGATCCCAAGAGACCCAGTACTTC.

This chain joins TRBV7-2 and TRBJ1-5; weak D call: TRBD1 (5 bases). V was pared by 0 bases and J by 2 bases, with 11 bases between. The CDR3 runs 16 residues. Germline-derived CDR1 and CDR2 are SGHTA and FQGNSA. CDR3 DNA sequence: TGTGCCAGCAGCTTAGCAACAGGACGCGGCAATCAGCCCCAGCATTTT. Its translation: CASSLATGRGNQPQHF.

The chain joins TRBV7-7 to TRBJ2-2; TRBD2 matches at 8 bases. J lost 2 bases, V lost 0 bases, and 2 bases had no gene match. The germline V gene has CDR1 SSHAT and CDR2 FNYEAQ (reference sequence). The CDR3 runs to 16 residues. CDR3 sequence (DNA): TGTGCCAGCAGCTTAGCGACTAGCGCCAACACCGGGGAGCTGTTTTTT. Protein product: CASSLATSANTGELFF. The variable domain in full, completed from reference TRBV7-7 and TRBJ2-2, reads GAGVSQSPRYKVTKRGQDVTLRCDPISSHATLYWYQQALGQGPEFLTYFNYEAQPDKSGLPSDRFSAERPEGSISTLTIQRTEQRDSAMYRCASSLATSANTGELFFGEGSRLTVL.

V and J are TRBV28 and TRBJ1-5; no definite D call. The CDR3 runs 16 residues. Germline values: CDR1 MDHEN, CDR2 SYDVKM. Trimming shortened V by 7 bases and J by 4 bases, and 20 bases separated the two germline ends. The CDR3 DNA sequence: TGTGCCAGCAACCCGGGCGGGAGAGATGGGAATCAGCCCCAGCATTTT. Translation gives CASNPGGRDGNQPQHF.